Shown below are 20 T cell receptor beta chains from a single sample sequenced in a study of cytomegalovirus exposure and HLA in healthy donors (dated by TCRdb to the late 2010s). Libraries were made using the immunoSEQ multiplex PCR assay. The multiplex PCR relied on a mix of 60 forward primers for TCR Vbeta segments and 13 reverse primers for TCR Jbeta segments. As stored in TCRdb, this immuneACCESS dataset retains in-frame rearrangements with V and J assigned. A fraction of the clones does not appear; measured against another copy, unresolved V genes explain less than half of the discrepancy, and the remainder lacks a known reason. This sample lists more than 100,000 clones; around two thirds were detected once. The leading ten clones occupy 2.4% of the sample. Sequencing input: PBMCs. The receptors originated from a woman aged 40 to 50 in good health and CMV-seronegative.

V gene TRBV4-1 combines with J gene TRBJ1-1; 8 bases align to TRBD1. CDR1 and CDR2 from the germline V gene are MGHRA and YSYEKL. This CDR3 has 15 residues. V lost 3 bases, J lost 5 bases, and 8 bases stayed unmatched. The CDR3 reads CASSQEQGGRTEAFF. The CDR3 DNA reads as TGCGCCAGCAGCCAGGAACAGGGGGGTAGGACTGAAGCTTTCTTT.

This sequence joins TRBV9 and TRBJ1-2, with D perhaps matching TRBD1 (6 bases). Germline values: CDR1 SGDLS, CDR2 YYNGEE. This CDR3 comprises 13 residues. V lost 0 bases to trimming and J lost 4 bases, with 7 bases between them. The chain's CDR3 is CASSVEGGYGYTF. The CDR3 bases are TGTGCCAGCAGCGTAGAAGGGGGCTATGGCTACACCTTC.

The chain links TRBV6-5 to TRBJ2-7; 8 bases map to TRBD1. The V gene end was trimmed by 1 base and the J gene end by 6 bases; junction bases not matched to a gene: 8. This CDR3 comprises 15 residues. Per the germline V gene, CDR1 is MNHEY and CDR2 is SVGAGI. For the CDR3, the DNA is TGTGCCAGCAGTTACTTCTTCACAGGGGGAGGCGAGCAGTACTTC. Its translation is CASSYFFTGGGEQYF.

This chain uses TRBV10-1 with TRBJ2-3, with D perhaps TRBD2 (6 bases). The CDR3 sequence is 17 residues long. Deletions cut 0 bases from V and 3 bases from J, with 16 bases between. CDR1 and CDR2 (germline): WNHNN, SYGVQD (reference sequence). The CDR3 is CASSESGRTTTTDTQYF. Written as DNA, the CDR3 is TGCGCCAGCAGTGAGTCAGGGAGGACGACGACTACAGATACGCAGTATTTT.

CDR3: CASSLGTGGGEKLFF. In DNA form, the CDR3 reads TGTGCCAGTAGTCTTGGGACAGGCGGAGGGGAAAAACTGTTTTTT. This chain joins TRBV19 and TRBJ1-4; 8 nucleotides agree with TRBD1. Trimming took 5 bases from V and 8 from J; bases not matched to a gene: 10. CDR1 and CDR2 from the germline V gene are LNHDA and SQIVND (reference sequence). The CDR3 spans 15 residues.

The chain links TRBV9 to TRBJ2-3, with 7 bases fitting TRBD2. In germline, CDR1 is SGDLS, CDR2 YYNGEE. Losses at the gene ends were 5 bases for V and 6 bases for J; bases not matched to a gene: 12. The CDR3 runs 15 residues. In DNA, the CDR3 is TGTGCCAGCAGTGCCTATGACGGGGGGATCGATACGCAGTATTTT. Protein: CASSAYDGGIDTQYF.

The chain combines TRBV27 with TRBJ2-7; TRBD1 matches 7 bases. The CDR3 is 13 residues long. The J segment lost 6 bases and the V segment lost 5 bases, leaving 7 bases of the junction unmatched. From germline, CDR1 is MNHEY and CDR2 SMNVEV (reference sequence). The CDR3 reads CASSPRQGREQYF. The CDR3 DNA is TGTGCCAGCAGTCCTCGACAGGGCCGCGAGCAGTACTTC.

This rearrangement joins TRBV6-5 to TRBJ2-7; D possibly corresponds to TRBD2 (6 bases). Per the germline V gene, CDR1 is MNHEY and CDR2 is SVGAGI. The V gene lost 5 bases and the J gene lost 4 bases, with 15 bases spanning the gap. This CDR3 has 14 residues. The CDR3 region is CASSNHFGTYEQYF. The CDR3 bases are TGTGCCAGCAGTAACCATTTCGGGACTTACGAGCAGTACTTC.

The rearrangement uses TRBV10-3 and TRBJ2-1; TRBD1 matches at 7 bases. V lost 2 bases, J lost 6 bases, and 4 bases stayed unmatched. CDR1 is ENHRY and CDR2 is SYGVKD in the germline V gene. The CDR3 sequence is 14 residues long. The CDR3 sequence is CAISEGQAVNEQFF. Written as DNA, the CDR3 is TGTGCCATCAGTGAGGGACAGGCCGTCAATGAGCAGTTCTTC.

The chain joins TRBV11-2 to TRBJ1-5; tentatively, D is TRBD1 (6 bases). Between the trimmed V and J ends, which lost 9 bases and 3 bases, there was a span of 9 bases. This CDR3 comprises 12 residues. Germline V CDR1 and CDR2: SGHAT, FQNNGV. CDR3 loop: CASGQTNQPQHF. The CDR3, as DNA: TGTGCCAGTGGACAGACCAATCAGCCCCAGCATTTT. Based on the CDR3 plus reference TRBV11-2 and TRBJ1-5, the full variable domain is EAGVAQSPRYKIIEKRQSVAFWCNPISGHATLYWYQQILGQGPKLLIQFQNNGVVDDSQLPKDRFSAERLKGVDSTLKIQPAKLEDSAVYLCASGQTNQPQHFGDGTRLSIL.

The genes are TRBV29-1 and TRBJ2-5, with D perhaps matching TRBD1 (6 bases). Near its end, the DNA agrees better with TRBJ2-7, so the J call may be wrong. The CDR3 has 15 residues. Germline V lookup: CDR1 SQVTM, CDR2 ANQGSEA. This CDR3 is CSVEDPTGSDYEQYF. CDR3 sequence (DNA): TGCAGCGTTGAAGATCCCACAGGGAGTGACTACGAGCAGTACTTC.

The chain uses TRBV6-6 and TRBJ2-1, with 8 bases fitting TRBD1. Trimming took 6 bases from V and 7 from J; bases not matched to a gene: 2. The CDR3 contains 12 residues. Germline CDR1 and CDR2: MNHNY and SVGAGI (reference sequence). CDR3 sequence (DNA): TGTGCCAGCAGAAACAGGGGGAATGAGCAGTTCTTC. This encodes CASRNRGNEQFF.

This chain links TRBV7-2 with TRBJ2-2; weak D call: TRBD1 (5 bases). From germline, CDR1 is SGHTA and CDR2 FQGNSA. This CDR3 comprises 16 residues. With 2 bases removed from V and 5 bases from J, the gap between germline ends came to 15 bases. CDR3 sequence: CASSLRVRGSTGELFF. The CDR3, as DNA: TGTGCCAGCAGCTTAAGAGTTAGGGGTAGTACCGGGGAGCTGTTTTTT.

This clone was detected once. The chain employs TRBV7-9 and TRBJ2-3, with 11 bases fitting TRBD2. Germline assignment: CDR1 SEHNR and CDR2 FQNEAQ (reference sequence). The length of the CDR3 is 16 residues. Germline trimming cut 4 bases from V and 8 bases from J; bases unmatched to any gene: 11. The CDR3 coding sequence is TGTGCCAGCAGCTCGTCGGGCGTTACTAGCGGGGGTACGCAGTATTTT. Translated, it gives CASSSSGVTSGGTQYF.

The gene calls are TRBV6-5 and TRBJ1-2; TRBD1 matches at 8 bases. The junction had 6 bases not matched to a gene; V was cut back by 2 bases and J by 4 bases. CDR1 is MNHEY and CDR2 is SVGAGI in the germline V gene. This CDR3 has 15 amino acids. CDR3 sequence: CASSYRSDRAYGYTF. The CDR3 nucleotides read TGTGCCAGCAGTTACAGGTCGGACAGGGCCTATGGCTACACCTTC.

This chain uses TRBV29-1 with TRBJ2-3; possibly TRBD1 for D (6 bases). CDR3 size: 14 residues. The ends were cut back, 1 base at V and 0 bases at J, with 8 bases in the middle. Germline CDR1 is SQVTM and CDR2 is ANQGSEA. The CDR3 sequence: CSVEGDTSTDTQYF. In DNA, the CDR3 is TGCAGCGTTGAAGGGGACACCAGCACAGATACGCAGTATTTT.

The chain has TRBV11-2 and TRBJ2-7; 8 bases map to TRBD2. V lost 5 bases and J lost 2; bases outside the gene matches: 11. CDR1 is SGHAT and CDR2 is FQNNGV in the germline V gene. The CDR3 contains 16 residues. This chain's CDR3 is CASSPVDRRGAYEQYF. CDR3 nucleotide sequence: TGTGCCAGCAGCCCTGTCGATCGGCGGGGGGCCTACGAGCAGTACTTC.

This clone was counted only a few times. V and J are TRBV9 and TRBJ1-3, with D unclear. The V end lost 0 bases, the J end lost 0 bases, and 19 bases lay between the germline ends. The CDR3 length is 19 residues. The germline V gene encodes CDR1 SGDLS and CDR2 YYNGEE. CDR3 sequence (DNA): TGTGCCAGCAGCGTAGCAGACACATCGTTCCTCCGCTCTGGAAACACCATATATTTT. This translates into CASSVADTSFLRSGNTIYF.

The chain employs TRBV5-1 and TRBJ2-5; 8 positions match TRBD2. Germline V gene lookup returns CDR1 SGHRS and CDR2 YFSETQ. This CDR3 has 15 residues. The ends lost 4 bases at V and 1 base at J; junction bases unmatched: 6. For the CDR3, the DNA is TGCGCCAGCAGCCGTGGTAGCGGGGCCCAAGAGACCCAGTACTTC. It specifies CASSRGSGAQETQYF. Drawing the rest from reference TRBV5-1 and TRBJ2-5, the complete variable domain is KAGVTQTPRYLIKTRGQQVTLSCSPISGHRSVSWYQQTPGQGLQFLFEYFSETQRNKGNFPGRFSGRQFSNSRSEMNVSTLELGDSALYLCASSRGSGAQETQYFGPGTRLLVL.

This chain joins TRBV10-2 and TRBJ2-7; D call uncertain. The ends were cut back, 2 bases at V and 5 bases at J, with 7 bases in the middle. From germline, CDR1 is WSHSY and CDR2 SAAADI. The CDR3 runs to 12 residues. The CDR3 is CASSETVNEQYF. The CDR3 nucleotides are TGCGCCAGCAGTGAGACAGTGAACGAGCAGTACTTC.